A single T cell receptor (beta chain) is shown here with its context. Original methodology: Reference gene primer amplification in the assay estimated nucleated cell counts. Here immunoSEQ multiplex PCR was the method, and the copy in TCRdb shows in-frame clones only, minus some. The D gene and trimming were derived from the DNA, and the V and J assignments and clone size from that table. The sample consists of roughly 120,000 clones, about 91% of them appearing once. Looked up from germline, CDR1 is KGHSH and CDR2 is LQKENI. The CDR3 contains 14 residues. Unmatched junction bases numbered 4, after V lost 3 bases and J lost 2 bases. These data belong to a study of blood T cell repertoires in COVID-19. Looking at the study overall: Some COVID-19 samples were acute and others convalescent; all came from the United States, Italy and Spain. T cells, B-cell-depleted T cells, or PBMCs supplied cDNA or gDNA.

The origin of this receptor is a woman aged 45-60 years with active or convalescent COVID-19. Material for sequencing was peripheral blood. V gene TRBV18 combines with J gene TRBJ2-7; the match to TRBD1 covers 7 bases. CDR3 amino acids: CASSPGTDTYEQYF. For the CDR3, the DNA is TGTGCCAGCTCACCTGGGACAGATACCTACGAGCAGTACTTC.